This T cell receptor (beta chain) was identified in a study of PD-L1 blockade in urothelial cancer. Germline V gene data show CDR1 as SNHLY and CDR2 as FYNNEI. The CDR3 runs 12 residues. The V end lost 10 bases, the J end lost 3 bases, and 10 bases lay between the germline ends. This clone was seen a few times. Time point given: pretreatment peripheral blood. Assay used: immunoSEQ multiplex PCR; TCRdb lists only in-frame clones, some missing. This table has some 89,000 clones, approximately 81% appearing once. Sample: PBMCs, taken around atezolizumab (anti-PD-L1) treatment. This TCR derives from a man in his 60s with urothelial cancer. The chain recombines TRBV2 with TRBJ2-1; tentative D call: TRBD2 (6 bases). The CDR3 here is CATSGLYNEQFF. For the CDR3, the DNA is TGTGCCACCTCGGGACTCTACAATGAGCAGTTCTTC. The full variable domain, with the rest looked up from reference TRBV2 and TRBJ2-1, is EPEVTQTPSHQVTQMGQEVILRCVPISNHLYFYWYRQILGQKVEFLVSFYNNEISEKSEIFDDQFSVERPDGSNFTLKIRSTKLEDSAMYFCATSGLYNEQFFGPGTRLTVL.